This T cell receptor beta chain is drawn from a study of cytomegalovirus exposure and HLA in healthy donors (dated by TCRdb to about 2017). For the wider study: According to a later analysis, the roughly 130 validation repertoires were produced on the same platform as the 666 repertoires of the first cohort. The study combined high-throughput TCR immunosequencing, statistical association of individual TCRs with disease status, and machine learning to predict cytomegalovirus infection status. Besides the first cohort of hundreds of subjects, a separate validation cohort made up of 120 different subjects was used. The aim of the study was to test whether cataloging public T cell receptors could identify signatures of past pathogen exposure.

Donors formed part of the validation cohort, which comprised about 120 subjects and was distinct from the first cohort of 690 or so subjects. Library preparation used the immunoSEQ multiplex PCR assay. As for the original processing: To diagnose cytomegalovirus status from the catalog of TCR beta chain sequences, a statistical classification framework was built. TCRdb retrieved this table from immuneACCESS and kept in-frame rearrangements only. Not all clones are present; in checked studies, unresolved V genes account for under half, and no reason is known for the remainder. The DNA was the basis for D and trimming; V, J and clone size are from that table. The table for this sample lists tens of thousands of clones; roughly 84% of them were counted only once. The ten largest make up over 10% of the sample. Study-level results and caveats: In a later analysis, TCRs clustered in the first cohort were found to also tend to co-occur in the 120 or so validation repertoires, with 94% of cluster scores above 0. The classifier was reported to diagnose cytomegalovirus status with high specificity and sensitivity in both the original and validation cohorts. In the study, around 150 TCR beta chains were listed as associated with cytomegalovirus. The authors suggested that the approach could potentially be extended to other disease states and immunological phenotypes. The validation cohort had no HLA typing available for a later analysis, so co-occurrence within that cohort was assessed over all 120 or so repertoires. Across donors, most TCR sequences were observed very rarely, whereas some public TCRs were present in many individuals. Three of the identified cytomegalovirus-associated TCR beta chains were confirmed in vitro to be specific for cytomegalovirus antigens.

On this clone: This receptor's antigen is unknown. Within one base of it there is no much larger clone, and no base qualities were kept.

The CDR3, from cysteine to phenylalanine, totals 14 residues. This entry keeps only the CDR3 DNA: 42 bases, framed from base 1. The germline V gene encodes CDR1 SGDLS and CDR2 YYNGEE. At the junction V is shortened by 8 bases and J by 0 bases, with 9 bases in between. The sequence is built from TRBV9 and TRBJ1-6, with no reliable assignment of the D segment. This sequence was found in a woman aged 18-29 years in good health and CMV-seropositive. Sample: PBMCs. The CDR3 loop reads CASRGSSYNSPLHF. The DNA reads TGTGCCAGTCGAGGGAGCTCCTATAATTCACCCCTCCACTTT. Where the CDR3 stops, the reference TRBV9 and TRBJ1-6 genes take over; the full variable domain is DSGVTQTPKHLITATGQRVTLRCSPRSGDLSVYWYQQSLDQGLQFLIQYYNGEERAKGNILERFSAQQFPDLHSELNLSSLELGDSALYFCASRGSSYNSPLHFGNGTRLTVT.